The T cell receptor beta chain under discussion was sequenced for a study of CD8 T cells in Susac syndrome. Findings and caveats of the study: Acknowledgment was made by the study that its TCR sequencing and HLA analysis involved a relatively small number of individuals.

About 0.5 to 1 ug RNA was reverse transcribed with random hexamers. immunoSEQ multiplex PCR amplified TCR beta CDR3 across 54 Vbeta, 13 Jbeta. TCRdb re-analysed the immunoSEQ multiplex PCR reads in MiXCR, keeping a single row per CDR3 protein. The sample has some 300,000 distinct CDR3 sequences; approximately 89% are singletons. CD8+ and CD4+ T cells from blood underwent TCR beta sequencing. Negative isolation yielded CD8+ and CD4+ T cells; FACS enriched TEMRA cells. Turning to this clonotype: Its specificity is unknown.

Germline-derived CDR1 and CDR2 are SNHLY and FYNNEI. The V end lost 3 bases, the J end lost 2 bases, and 5 bases lay between the germline ends. The CDR3 totals 13 residues. The chain joins TRBV2 to TRBJ2-1; no reliable D call. This clonotype was obtained from a human donor with multiple sclerosis. The specimen was CD8+ T cells from PBMCs. CDR3 sequence: CASSDSAYNEQFF. The CDR3 coding sequence is TGTGCCAGCAGTGATTCGGCCTACAATGAGCAGTTCTTC.